The sequence of this TCR beta chain was determined in a study of blood T cell repertoires in COVID-19. Study overall: From the United States, Italy and Spain came samples of acute and convalescent COVID-19. The cDNA or gDNA used as material had been derived from T cells, B-cell-depleted T cells, or PBMCs.

Original handling: Researchers report that nucleated cell counts were estimated from reference gene primer amplification. The method was immunoSEQ multiplex PCR; TCRdb's version includes in-frame clones alone and lacks a portion of them. V and J calls and clone size are copied from that table; D and trimming were computed from the DNA. The profile shows around 24,000 clones, around 87% of them singletons. The sequenced sample consisted of peripheral blood. The sequence derives from a woman aged 60 to 75 with active COVID-19.

The CDR3 region is CASSPDRVDGETQYF. The CDR3 DNA is TGCGCCAGCAGCCCGGACAGGGTAGATGGAGAGACCCAGTACTTC. The chain uses TRBV4-1 and TRBJ2-5, with 8 bases matching TRBD1. Germline V gene sequence: CDR1 MGHRA, CDR2 YSYEKL. Unmatched junction bases numbered 8, after V lost 4 bases and J lost 4 bases. This CDR3 contains 15 residues.